This entry lists 23 T cell receptor beta chains sequenced from one sample in a study of tumor-infiltrating lymphocytes in primary liver carcinoma. Scientists recovered RNA and DNA together from around 20-30 mg of unsorted bulk tissue. A constant-region primer served to make TCR beta cDNA from about 500 ng total RNA. Nested multiplex PCR, run for three rounds with slightly modified ARM-PCR, yielded TCR beta libraries. In the first two PCR rounds, TRBV1-TRBV30 forward primers were paired with a C-beta reverse primer, and each round lasted about 9 cycles. TCRdb redid the calling of the multiplex PCR reads with MiXCR, one entry per CDR3 protein. The repertoire has 35,000 to 40,000 distinct CDR3 sequences, more than 70% of them found once; the top ten carry 35% to 40%. Sequenced: tumor-adjacent normal liver tissue. The source of these receptors is a middle-aged man with primary liver carcinoma and hepatitis B virus infection.

This clonotype was seen just once. At one end, the junction sequence differs from germline, possibly due to a read error. The J gene is TRBJ2-7, the V gene TRBV29-1, with D perhaps matching TRBD2 (6 bases). The CDR3 consists of 12 residues. Germline V gives CDR1 SQVTM, CDR2 ANQGSEA. The CDR3 DNA is TGCAGTGTTGATGCTGGCCGGGGAGGGCAGTACTTC. Protein product: CSVDAGRGGQYF.

The V and J genes are TRBV6-2 or TRBV6-3 and TRBJ2-1; D gene ambiguous. Germline V lookup: CDR1 MNHEY, CDR2 SVGEGT. There are 14 residues in the CDR3. Trimming stripped 6 bases from V and 6 bases from J, with 15 bases between. The CDR3 is CASSPETPGNEQFF. The CDR3 DNA follows: TGTGCCAGCAGCCCTGAGACACCCGGCAATGAGCAGTTCTTC.

On this clonotype: A much larger clone is a single base away; this may be a read error. The chain uses TRBV19 and TRBJ2-3, with TRBD1 identical over 7 bases. Germline V gene sequence: CDR1 LNHDA, CDR2 SQIVND (reference sequence). CDR3 length: 14 amino acids. V lost 3 bases and J lost 2; bases outside the gene matches: 2. The DNA of the CDR3 is TGTGCCAGTAGTATCCAGGGGGACACAGATACGCAGTATTTT. Translation: CASSIQGDTDTQYF.

Details on this clonotype: A junction end diverges from the germline sequence, so it may reflect a read error. V and J are TRBV6-5 and TRBJ2-2, with D hard to call. This CDR3 has 15 amino acids. The V gene's germline CDR1 is MNHEY and CDR2 SVGAGI. The CDR3 loop reads CTSSYSSTSRGELFF. The CDR3 DNA reads as TGTACCAGCAGTTACTCGTCGACCTCCAGGGGGGAGCTGTTTTTT.

About this clonotype itself: A read error may produce the germline difference seen at one junction end. In nucleotides, the CDR3 is TGTACCAGCATGACTAGCGGGAGCACAGATACGCAGTATTTT. As protein: CTSMTSGSTDTQYF. The V call is TRBV6-6, the J call TRBJ2-3, with 10 bases that match TRBD2. CDR1 and CDR2 from the germline V gene are MNHNY and SVGAGI (reference sequence). CDR3 length equals 14 residues.

A note on this clonotype: At one end the junction does not follow the germline gene, possibly because of a read error. CDR3 loop: CASSLGNIGDEQLF. CDR3 DNA sequence: TGTGCCAGCAGCTTAGGAAATATAGGCGATGAGCAGTTATTC. The rearrangement uses TRBV7-9 and TRBJ2-1; no definite D call. This CDR3 spans 14 amino acids. Germline V lookup: CDR1 SEHNR, CDR2 FQNEAQ (reference sequence).

As concerns this clonotype: One junction end does not reproduce the germline sequence, and a read error may be involved. This chain connects TRBV11-3 to TRBJ1-5, with D maybe TRBD1 (5 bases). Germline loops: CDR1 SGHNT, CDR2 YENEEA. The CDR3 consists of 15 residues. This CDR3 is CANSLDLGVAQPHHF. CDR3 bases: TGTGCCAACAGCTTAGATTTGGGGGTGGCTCAGCCCCACCATTTT.

Notes on this clonotype: An end of the junction does not agree with germline; a read error may underlie this. The genes are TRBV4-2 and TRBJ1-3; D unresolved. This CDR3 has 17 amino acids. In germline, CDR1 is LGHNA, CDR2 YNFKEQ. The CDR3 spells CASSQVRGGCSRNTIYF. The CDR3 DNA follows: TGTGCCAGCAGCCAAGTGCGTGGAGGGTGCTCTAGAAACACCATATATTTT.

With respect to this clonotype: A read error may account for a junction end that differs from germline. CDR3 sequence: CVWRYTGELFF. In DNA form, the CDR3 reads TGTGTCTGGCGTTACACCGGGGAGCTGTTTTTT. V and J are TRBV30 and TRBJ2-2; D is uncertain. Germline assignment: CDR1 GTSNPN and CDR2 SVGIG (reference sequence). The CDR3 covers 11 residues.

Of note for this clonotype: The junction shows a germline mismatch at one end, possibly a read error. The chain is built from TRBV24-1 and TRBJ2-6; possible D gene TRBD1, 5 bases. Germline CDR1 reads KGHDR; CDR2 reads SFDVKD. The CDR3 contains 15 residues. The CDR3 DNA is TGTGCCACCAGTGATAACCTATCTGGGGCCAGCGTCCTGACCTTC. Its protein is CATSDNLSGASVLTF.

The chain links TRBV12-3 or TRBV12-4 to TRBJ1-5; the D gene is possibly TRBD1 (5 bases). The CDR3 loop spans 15 amino acids. Trimming pared 5 bases from V and 4 bases from J, leaving 15 bases between. CDR3 residues: CASSRDLMGNQPQHF. In DNA form, the CDR3 reads TGTGCCAGCAGTAGGGACTTAATGGGTAATCAGCCCCAGCATTTT.

Remarks on this clonotype: A single base separates this from a much larger clone, so it may be a read error. V is TRBV11-1 and J is TRBJ2-7; D ambiguous. Per the germline V gene, CDR1 is SGHAT and CDR2 is FQDESV (reference sequence). The CDR3 totals 12 residues. DNA for the CDR3: TGTGGCAGCAGCATTCTCCCCACTGAGCAGTACTTC. Translating it yields CGSSILPTEQYF.

On this clonotype: A read error may produce the germline difference seen at one junction end. The rearrangement links TRBV5-1 to TRBJ2-3, with D perhaps assigned TRBD1 or TRBD2 (6 bases each). The CDR3 extends over 17 amino acids. Germline V gives CDR1 SGHRS, CDR2 YFSETQ. The CDR3 nucleotides read TGCGCGAGCAGCTTTAGGGGGAGCGGAACTAGCACAGTTACGCAGTATTTT. Translated: CASSFRGSGTSTVTQYF. The variable domain in full, completed from reference TRBV5-1 and TRBJ2-3, reads KAGVTQTPRYLIKTRGQQVTLSCSPISGHRSVSWYQQTPGQGLQFLFEYFSETQRNKGNFPGRFSGRQFSNSRSEMNVSTLELGDSALYLCASSFRGSGTSTVTQYFGPGTRLTVL.

This clonotype appeared many times. The rearrangement links TRBV6-6 to TRBJ2-7; 7 positions match TRBD2. Germline V CDR1 and CDR2: MNHNY, SVGAGI (reference sequence). V trimming: 8 bases; J trimming: 2 bases; junction bases outside the gene matches: 6. This CDR3 is built from 13 residues. CDR3 region: CASRLAATYEQYF. As DNA, the CDR3 is TGTGCCAGCCGTCTAGCGGCCACCTACGAGCAGTACTTC.

Concerning this clonotype: The junction and the germline gene differ at one end; a read error may be behind it. V usage is TRBV6-2 or TRBV6-3 and J usage is TRBJ2-1; D is unclear. CDR1 is MNHEY and CDR2 is SVGEGT in the germline V gene. This CDR3 spans 14 amino acids. CDR3 protein: CAISADGSYNEQFF. The CDR3 DNA reads as TGTGCCATCTCGGCGGACGGGTCCTACAATGAACAGTTCTTC.

The genes are TRBV4-1 and TRBJ2-3; D perhaps matches TRBD1 (5 bases). CDR1 and CDR2 (germline): MGHRA, YSYEKL. V was clipped by 3 bases and J by 5 bases, with 18 bases between them. The CDR3 sequence is 16 residues long. The CDR3 spells CASSQDQDRVGDTQYF. The CDR3 region has the DNA TGCGCCAGCAGCCAGGACCAAGACAGAGTTGGAGATACGCAGTATTTT.

With respect to this clonotype: At one of its ends the junction is not consistent with the germline gene, which may arise from a read error. V usage is TRBV29-1 and J usage is TRBJ2-1, with TRBD2 identical over 11 bases. The CDR3 spans 14 residues. Germline CDR1 SQVTM, CDR2 ANQGSEA. The CDR3, as DNA: TGCAGCGTTATATTGACTAGCGGGATATATGAGCGGTTCTTC. Translation gives CSVILTSGIYERFF.

This clonotype was counted a few times. Sequence at one end of the junction differs from germline and may be a read error. This chain joins TRBV29-1 and TRBJ1-1, with a tentative D call TRBD1 (5 bases). CDR3 length: 13 residues. Germline lookup yields CDR1 SQVTM and CDR2 ANQGSEA. CDR3 DNA sequence: TGCAGCCCGAATGGACATCTCAACACTGAAACTGTCTTT. This codes for CSPNGHLNTETVF.

As for this clonotype: The junction differs from germline at one of its ends, possibly a read error. The V gene is TRBV5-4, the J gene TRBJ2-1; unclear D gene. Germline values: CDR1 SGHNT, CDR2 YYREEE (reference sequence). The CDR3 covers 16 residues. The chain's CDR3 is CANSLDGQPSHNEQFF. In DNA form, the CDR3 reads TGTGCCAACAGCTTGGACGGTCAACCCTCCCACAATGAGCAGTTCTTC.

Worth noting for this clonotype: Relative to the germline gene, one junction end is altered; a read error may explain this. The chain has TRBV6-4 and TRBJ2-3; 12 bases align to TRBD2. Germline CDR1 and CDR2: MRHNA and SNTAGT. This CDR3 has 17 residues. CDR3 sequence: CVSSPETSGSPTDTQYF. Written as DNA, the CDR3 is TGTGTCAGCAGCCCAGAGACTAGCGGGAGCCCTACAGATACGCAGTATTTT.

This clonotype was observed once. At one end the junction does not follow the germline gene, possibly because of a read error. This chain connects TRBV2 to TRBJ2-7; TRBD2 matches at 7 bases. This CDR3 is built from 10 residues. Germline CDR1 reads SNHLY; CDR2 reads FYNNEI. CDR3: CTSGAYEKYF. The DNA of the CDR3 is TGTACCAGCGGGGCGTACGAGAAGTACTTC. Variable domain in full (rest from reference TRBV2 and TRBJ2-7): EPEVTQTPSHQVTQMGQEVILRCVPISNHLYFYWYRQILGQKVEFLVSFYNNEISEKSEIFDDQFSVERPDGSNFTLKIRSTKLEDSAMYFCTSGAYEKYFGPGTRLTVT.

Comments on this clonotype: A junction end diverges from the germline sequence, so it may reflect a read error. The chain combines TRBV29-1 with TRBJ1-5; TRBD1 is a possible D gene (6 bases). Germline assignment: CDR1 SQVTM and CDR2 ANQGSEA. The CDR3 spans 14 residues. In DNA, the CDR3 is TGCTGCGTCACCGAAGGACAGACCGGTCAGCCCCAGCATTTT. This gives the protein CCVTEGQTGQPQHF. Combining the CDR3 with reference TRBV29-1 and TRBJ1-5 gives the whole variable domain SAVISQKPSRDICQRGTSLTIQCQVDSQVTMMFWYRQQPGQSLTLIATANQGSEATYESGFVIDKFPISRPNLTFSTLTVSNMSPEDSSIYLCCVTEGQTGQPQHFGDGTRLSIL.

This chain uses TRBV6-2 or TRBV6-3 with TRBJ2-3, with D possibly TRBD2 on 5 matching bases. Germline V gene lookup returns CDR1 MNHEY and CDR2 SVGEGT. Trimming stripped 6 bases from V and 5 bases from J, with 15 bases between. The length of the CDR3 is 14 residues. The CDR3 protein is CASSRSGAGDTQYF. In DNA, the CDR3 is TGTGCCAGCAGCCGGAGCGGCGCCGGAGATACGCAGTATTTT.